A selection of T cell receptor beta chains follows, all from one sample in a study of blood T cell repertoires in COVID-19. Libraries were prepared by immunoSEQ multiplex PCR; TCRdb keeps only in-frame clonotypes and omits some of them. The table shows some 250,000 clones, with roughly nine tenths occurring only once. The specimen was PBMCs or T cells enriched from blood (not recorded which). The receptor set was obtained from a human donor in a cohort exposed to, infected with or recovered from COVID-19 (not recorded which). The donor label of this sample is uncertain. The conserved cysteine and the conserved F or W are not part of the CDR3 here.

J gene | V gene | CDR3 protein
TRBJ2-6 | TRBV7-2 | ASSMGTGRGSGANVLT
TRBJ1-5 | TRBV2 | ASTRSGVVGDQPQH
TRBJ1-1 | TRBV15 | ATSRDPGIMNTEAF
TRBJ2-7 | TRBV5-1 | ASSLGTGRYEQY
TRBJ1-5 | TRBV24-1 | ATAGTDSNQPQH
TRBJ1-1 | TRBV7-8 | ASSVGGVVTEAF
TRBJ2-5 | TRBV29-1 | SAGQGMETQY
TRBJ2-7 | TRBV5-4 | ASSFPSETYEQY
TRBJ2-3 | TRBV9 | ASTAGSTDTQY
TRBJ1-4 | TRBV27 | ASSPAGYMEKLF
TRBJ1-1 | TRBV27 | ASSIQGLSTEAF
TRBJ2-1 | TRBV11-2 | ASSPLTEFNEQF
TRBJ2-5 | TRBV10-1 | ASSESAGAQETQY
TRBJ1-5 | TRBV18 | ASSPSTGSSNQPQH
TRBJ2-7 | TRBV7-2 | ASSLAGAPSYEQY
TRBJ1-1 | TRBV9 | ASSVETTLNTEAF
TRBJ2-5 | TRBV14 | ASSDRGHQETQY
TRBJ1-1 | TRBV7-9 | ASSLSGAEAF
TRBJ1-2 | TRBV5-4 | ASSLEPDRVGDGYT
TRBJ1-5 | TRBV3-1/TRBV3-2 | ASSRGTAGGNQPQH
TRBJ2-3 | TRBV11-2 | ASSFPRSGVRTDTQY
TRBJ2-3 | TRBV9 | ASSVPDRPPGDTQY
TRBJ2-7 | TRBV9 | ASSGSRTGGLEQY
TRBJ2-5 | TRBV24-1 | ATSVGQGVGETQY
TRBJ2-1 | TRBV19 | ASSIGSFYNEQF
TRBJ1-5 | TRBV19 | ASSRRDRENQPQH
TRBJ1-1 | TRBV30 | AWSVQVNTEAF
TRBJ2-3 | TRBV6-4 | ASSDQGSADTQY
TRBJ2-7 | TRBV11-2 | ASSLGADTTGEQY
TRBJ1-2 | TRBV2 | ASPPGGLYGYT
TRBJ2-5 | TRBV7-9 | ASSLKAGRRQETQY
TRBJ1-6 | TRBV5-1 | ASSLRQGDDSPLH
TRBJ1-2 | TRBV4-1 | ASSQDDVRDIANYGYT
TRBJ1-2 | TRBV5-6 | ASSSHVGSGYT
TRBJ2-2 | TRBV25-1 | ASTGTGGTGELF
TRBJ2-3 | TRBV4-1 | ASSQSGGLTTDTQY
TRBJ2-7 | TRBV19 | ASSIGGNGYEQY
TRBJ2-3 | TRBV9 | ASSVDLAGGSADTQY
TRBJ1-3 | TRBV4-2 | ASSQYHGQGSGNTIY
TRBJ2-1 | TRBV5-1 | ASSLAGGPSDEQF
TRBJ1-1 | TRBV24-1 | ATSDPDSNEAF
TRBJ1-2 | TRBV4-3 | ASSQDLAANYGYT
TRBJ1-3 | TRBV19 | ASSGGQGISGNTIY
TRBJ2-5 | TRBV7-2 | ASSLPPAETQY
TRBJ1-2 | TRBV11-2 | ASSFPGTGKDGYT